Presented here are 30 T cell receptor beta chains from one specimen sequenced in a study of CD8+CD57+ T cells in acquired aplastic anemia. TCR beta VDJ and CDR3 profiling used genomic DNA as template. TCRdb ran MiXCR on the reads and lists one entry per CDR3 protein. The sample records roughly 260,000 distinct CDR3 sequences, approximately 45% being singletons. An expansion of CD8+CD57+ cells by flow cytometry had been shown in patients chosen for sequencing. Sequenced material: sorted CD4+, CD8+, or CD8+CD57+ T cells (not recorded which) from PBMCs. The receptors were gathered from a human donor with aplastic anemia.

With regard to this clonotype: A much larger clone differs from this one at a single base, so this may be a read error. This sequence joins TRBV7-9 and TRBJ1-2, with TRBD1 as a possible D gene (6 bases). CDR3 size: 16 residues. In germline, CDR1 is SEHNR, CDR2 FQNEAQ (reference sequence). Between the trimmed V and J ends, which lost 2 bases and 6 bases, there was a span of 19 bases. The CDR3: CASSLLDRRGQHGYTF. In DNA form, the CDR3 reads TGTGCCAGCAGCTTATTAGATCGCAGGGGTCAGCATGGCTACACCTTC.

The gene calls are TRBV4-2 and TRBJ2-5; 11 nucleotides match TRBD2. Germline-derived CDR1 and CDR2 are LGHNA and YNFKEQ. The CDR3 loop spans 14 amino acids. The V and J ends lost 4 bases and 4 bases, in that order; junction bases with no gene match: 2. CDR3 nucleotides: TGTGCCAGCAGCCCGCTAGCGGGGGGAGAGACCCAGTACTTC. The encoded protein is CASSPLAGGETQYF.

Many counts were recorded for this clonotype. The gene calls are TRBV6-2 or TRBV6-3 and TRBJ2-7; D unresolved. The germline CDR1 and CDR2 sequences are MNHEY and SVGEGT. The CDR3 runs 11 residues. V was clipped by 7 bases and J by 5 bases, with 9 bases between them. This chain's CDR3 is CASTHGHEQYF. The DNA for the CDR3 is TGTGCCAGCACCCACGGGCACGAGCAGTACTTC.

The chain employs TRBV24-1 and TRBJ2-1; D gene uncertain. This CDR3 is 13 amino acids long. Germline CDR1 reads KGHDR; CDR2 reads SFDVKD. Trimming left V 4 bases short and J 4 bases short, with 7 bases between. CDR3 sequence: CATSEDQYNEQFF. CDR3 DNA: TGTGCCACCAGTGAAGACCAGTACAATGAGCAGTTCTTC.

The gene calls are TRBV19 and TRBJ1-1; 9 nucleotides match TRBD1. With V trimmed by 5 bases and J by 4 bases, 8 bases remained unmatched. Looked up from germline, CDR1 is LNHDA and CDR2 is SQIVND (reference sequence). The length of the CDR3 is 15 residues. In DNA, the CDR3 is TGTGCCAGTAGTCCCGGGACAGGGATAAGCACTGAAGCTTTCTTT. Translated, it gives CASSPGTGISTEAFF.

The rearrangement joins TRBV20-1 to TRBJ1-2; 8 nucleotides agree with TRBD1. The trim removed 5 bases at V and 3 bases at J, leaving 5 bases unmatched. CDR3 length equals 13 residues. Germline values: CDR1 DFQATT, CDR2 SNEGSKA (reference sequence). The CDR3 nucleotides read TGCAGTGCTGAGGACAGGGAGGACTATGGCTACACCTTC. This encodes CSAEDREDYGYTF.

This clonotype was recorded at least ten times. V gene TRBV6-1 combines with J gene TRBJ1-5; 10 bases line up with TRBD1. V shed 6 bases and J 2 bases; nucleotides not matched to a gene: 7. This CDR3 has 16 residues. Germline CDR1 MNHNS, CDR2 SASEGT. The CDR3: CASSRDRGQGNQPQHF. In DNA, the CDR3 is TGTGCCAGCAGCAGAGACAGGGGGCAGGGCAATCAGCCCCAGCATTTT.

V and J are TRBV6-1 and TRBJ1-6; 7 nucleotides agree with TRBD1. The CDR3 totals 15 residues. CDR1 and CDR2 from the germline V gene are MNHNS and SASEGT. J was trimmed by 7 bases and V by 3 bases; bases with no gene match: 6. The CDR3 nucleotides read TGTGCCAGCAGTGACAAGTGGACAGGCAATTCACCCCTCCACTTT. Protein sequence: CASSDKWTGNSPLHF.

The table lists this clonotype with many counts. The gene calls are TRBV19 and TRBJ1-1; D gene unclear. Trimming took 1 base from V and 4 from J, leaving 10 bases between them. This CDR3 is built from 14 residues. Germline V gene data show CDR1 as LNHDA and CDR2 as SQIVND (reference sequence). This CDR3 is CASSIGRGITEAFF. As DNA, the CDR3 is TGTGCCAGTAGTATAGGTCGAGGAATCACTGAAGCTTTCTTT.

CDR3 protein: CASSSLAGGRETQYF. The CDR3 nucleotides read TGTGCCAGCAGCTCCTTAGCGGGGGGGCGAGAGACCCAGTACTTC. The genes are TRBV11-3 and TRBJ2-5; 11 bases match TRBD2. Germline assignment: CDR1 SGHNT and CDR2 YENEEA. After removal of 4 bases from V and 4 bases from J, the junction contained 5 bases not matched to a gene. CDR3 length: 15 amino acids.

This clonotype was seen at least ten times. This rearrangement joins TRBV15 to TRBJ2-7, with a tentative D call TRBD1 (5 bases). The length of the CDR3 is 14 residues. Trimming stripped 8 bases from V and 3 bases from J, with 17 bases between. Germline CDR1 LNHNV, CDR2 YYDKDF (reference sequence). CDR3 in DNA: TGTGCCACCGCGAGTGACAGCTTTTACTACGAGCAGTACTTC. Translated, it gives CATASDSFYYEQYF. The full variable domain, rest sourced from reference TRBV15 and TRBJ2-7, is DAMVIQNPRYQVTQFGKPVTLSCSQTLNHNVMYWYQQKSSQAPKLLFHYYDKDFNNEADTPDNFQSRRPNTSFCFLDIRSPGLGDTAMYLCATASDSFYYEQYFGPGTRLTVT.

In its sample, this clonotype was seen many times. The chain joins TRBV7-9 to TRBJ2-7; either TRBD1 or TRBD2 may supply D (5 bases each). The CDR3 has 15 amino acids. Germline assignment: CDR1 SEHNR and CDR2 FQNEAQ (reference sequence). V was shortened by 3 bases and J by 5 bases, with 17 bases between the two germline ends. This CDR3 reads CASSFTLSGPHEQYF. In DNA, the CDR3 is TGTGCCAGCAGCTTCACCCTTTCGGGACCCCACGAGCAGTACTTC.

The chain is built from TRBV15 and TRBJ2-7, with D tentatively TRBD2 (5 bases). The CDR3 is made up of 13 amino acids. Germline V CDR1 and CDR2: LNHNV, YYDKDF (reference sequence). The ends were cut back, 8 bases at V and 2 bases at J, with 13 bases in the middle. CDR3 protein: CATHGERAYEQYF. As DNA, the CDR3 is TGTGCCACCCACGGCGAGAGGGCCTACGAGCAGTACTTC.

This clonotype was observed once. The V call is TRBV5-4, the J call TRBJ2-5; D assignment may be TRBD1 or TRBD2 (5 bases each). V was pared by 0 bases and J by 6 bases, with 12 bases between. Looked up from germline, CDR1 is SGHNT and CDR2 is YYREEE (reference sequence). The CDR3 is made up of 14 amino acids. The CDR3 sequence is CASSLDGGRKTQYF. CDR3 nucleotides: TGTGCCAGCAGCTTGGATGGGGGTAGGAAGACCCAGTACTTC. The full variable domain, with the rest looked up from reference TRBV5-4 and TRBJ2-5, is ETGVTQSPTHLIKTRGQQVTLRCSSQSGHNTVSWYQQALGQGPQFIFQYYREEENGRGNFPPRFSGLQFPNYSSELNVNALELDDSALYLCASSLDGGRKTQYFGPGTRLLVL.

The chain employs TRBV4-2 and TRBJ1-1; D call uncertain. Deletions cut 5 bases from V and 2 bases from J, with 15 bases between. The CDR3 totals 15 residues. Looked up from germline, CDR1 is LGHNA and CDR2 is YNFKEQ. Written as DNA, the CDR3 is TGTGCCAGCAGCGAGGATTCCGGGAGTAACACTGAAGCTTTCTTT. Translating gives CASSEDSGSNTEAFF.

V is TRBV10-3 and J is TRBJ2-5; D might be TRBD1 (5 bases). Germline V lookup: CDR1 ENHRY, CDR2 SYGVKD. The ends were cut back, 2 bases at V and 5 bases at J, with 6 bases in the middle. The CDR3 runs to 12 residues. CDR3 nucleotides: TGTGCCATCAGTGAGGCAGGGGAGACCCAGTACTTC. This translates into CAISEAGETQYF.

This clonotype has at least ten counts. The chain combines TRBV20-1 with TRBJ1-3; D is unresolved. The CDR3 contains 13 residues. Trimming removed 1 base at V and 4 bases at J, with 8 bases between. Germline CDR1 and CDR2: DFQATT and SNEGSKA (reference sequence). CDR3 in amino acids: CSARAPEGNTIYF. CDR3 bases: TGCAGTGCTAGAGCGCCCGAGGGAAACACCATATATTTT.

This clonotype has only a few counts. The V and J genes are TRBV27 and TRBJ1-5, with D perhaps matching TRBD1 (6 bases). V was cut by 7 bases and J by 3 bases, with 10 bases left in between. The germline V gene has CDR1 MNHEY and CDR2 SMNVEV (reference sequence). The CDR3 is 13 residues long. CDR3 sequence reads: CASTTGYNQPQHF. The CDR3 bases are TGTGCCAGCACGACAGGTTACAATCAGCCCCAGCATTTT.

This clonotype occurred many times. The J gene is TRBJ1-1, the V gene TRBV7-6; the D is unclear. The CDR3 extends over 15 amino acids. Germline V CDR1 and CDR2: SGHVS, FNYEAQ. Trimming left V 7 bases short and J 1 base short, with 16 bases between. The CDR3 reads CASTLATSENTEAFF. The CDR3 DNA is TGTGCCAGCACCCTAGCCACTTCAGAGAACACTGAAGCTTTCTTT.

As regards this clonotype: A junction end diverges from the germline sequence, so it may reflect a read error. V usage is TRBV6-4 and J usage is TRBJ2-7; 7 bases match TRBD1. The CDR3 totals 13 residues. Per the germline V gene, CDR1 is MRHNA and CDR2 is SNTAGT. The CDR3 region has the DNA TGTGCCGGCAGCATACAGGGGACCTACGAGCTGTACTTC. It is translated as CAGSIQGTYELYF.

A few counts support this clonotype. The chain uses TRBV20-1 and TRBJ1-5; D might be TRBD1 (5 bases). Looked up from germline, CDR1 is DFQATT and CDR2 is SNEGSKA (reference sequence). The V and J ends lost 6 bases and 5 bases respectively, with 11 bases between them. CDR3 length: 12 residues. This CDR3 reads CSAGERDQPQHF. DNA of the CDR3: TGCAGTGCGGGGGAAAGGGATCAGCCCCAGCATTTT.

Many counts were recorded for this clonotype. This chain joins TRBV5-1 and TRBJ2-1; D uncertain. V lost 0 bases and J lost 3, with 13 bases in between. CDR3 length equals 16 residues. CDR1 and CDR2 from the germline V gene are SGHRS and YFSETQ. The CDR3 bases are TGCGCCAGCAGCTTGGCCAAGGGCCTTTTCTACAATGAGCAGTTCTTC. Translated, it gives CASSLAKGLFYNEQFF.

This clonotype was detected ten times or more. This rearrangement joins TRBV5-1 to TRBJ1-6; 10 nucleotides match TRBD1. The CDR3 has 17 residues. Germline lookup yields CDR1 SGHRS and CDR2 YFSETQ. V shed 0 bases, J shed 1 base, and the junction held 1 base outside the gene matches. For the CDR3, the DNA is TGCGCCAGCAGCTTGGGGGACAGGGGTTCCTATAATTCACCCCTCCACTTT. Its protein is CASSLGDRGSYNSPLHF.

This clonotype has at least ten counts. The V and J genes are TRBV5-6 and TRBJ2-7, with D unresolved. V lost 0 bases and J 0 bases, leaving 7 bases between the germline ends. CDR3 length: 14 amino acids. Per germline, CDR1 SGHDT and CDR2 YYEEEE. The CDR3 DNA reads TGTGCCAGCAGCTTGGGCCAAAACTCCTACGAGCAGTACTTC. Translation: CASSLGQNSYEQYF.

V and J are TRBV7-9 and TRBJ1-1; the match to TRBD1 covers 10 bases. CDR3 length: 14 residues. J gave up 4 bases and V 4 bases, and 3 bases lay outside the gene matches. Germline V gene lookup returns CDR1 SEHNR and CDR2 FQNEAQ (reference sequence). This chain's CDR3 is CASSWGQGLTEAFF. The CDR3 nucleotides are TGTGCCAGCAGCTGGGGACAGGGGCTCACTGAAGCTTTCTTT.

V gene TRBV10-3 combines with J gene TRBJ2-7; 9 bases map to TRBD1. The CDR3 runs to 12 residues. The ends lost 10 bases at V and 4 bases at J; junction bases unmatched: 5. Germline CDR1 ENHRY, CDR2 SYGVKD. CDR3 amino acids: CATGQGQYEQYF. In DNA, the CDR3 is TGTGCCACGGGACAGGGACAGTACGAGCAGTACTTC.

CDR3 DNA sequence: TGTGCCACCAGGAGGAGTAGGATGAACACTGAAGCTTTCTTT. Encoded protein: CATRRSRMNTEAFF. The chain combines TRBV15 with TRBJ1-1; D call uncertain. The CDR3 has 14 residues. V was pared by 6 bases and J by 0 bases, with 11 bases between. Germline assignment: CDR1 LNHNV and CDR2 YYDKDF (reference sequence).

Many counts were recorded for this clonotype. The V and J genes are TRBV5-4 and TRBJ2-5; D is possibly TRBD1 (6 bases). Germline CDR1 and CDR2: SGHNT and YYREEE (reference sequence). The CDR3 extends over 14 amino acids. V was cut by 4 bases and J by 2 bases, with 12 bases left in between. The CDR3 here is CASSNGQFQETQYF. CDR3 coding DNA: TGTGCCAGCAGCAACGGACAGTTTCAAGAGACCCAGTACTTC.

This clonotype was counted many times. The chain recombines TRBV4-3 with TRBJ2-2, with D unclear. Germline CDR1 is LGHNA and CDR2 is YSLEER. CDR3 length: 14 residues. V lost 1 base and J 5 bases, leaving 8 bases between the germline ends. The chain's CDR3 is CASSQGRITGELFF. CDR3 DNA: TGCGCCAGCAGCCAAGGGCGGATTACCGGGGAGCTGTTTTTT.

The CDR3: CSVEDRQGTTLYGYTF. The CDR3 DNA reads as TGCAGCGTTGAAGATCGCCAGGGGACTACTCTCTATGGCTACACCTTC. J is TRBJ1-2 and V is TRBV29-1; D is perhaps TRBD1 (6 bases). The CDR3 consists of 16 residues. Germline V gene lookup returns CDR1 SQVTM and CDR2 ANQGSEA. V was trimmed by 0 bases and J by 4 bases, leaving 18 bases between them.